Following are 18 T cell receptor beta chains from one sample sequenced in a study of cytomegalovirus exposure and HLA in healthy donors. PCR primers comprised 60 Vbeta and 13 Jbeta primers. TCRdb keeps only in-frame clones here, not all; method: immunoSEQ multiplex PCR. In total, the table holds roughly 100,000 clones. Material: PBMCs. These receptors originate from a middle-aged man in good health and CMV-seronegative.

The chain joins TRBV5-1 to TRBJ2-3; 11 bases agree with TRBD2. This CDR3 comprises 15 residues. The junction had 7 bases not matched to a gene; V was cut back by 5 bases and J by 5 bases. Germline loops: CDR1 SGHRS, CDR2 YFSETQ. Written as DNA, the CDR3 is TGCGCCAGCAGACATACCGGGACTAGCGGAGATACGCAGTATTTT. Amino acids: CASRHTGTSGDTQYF.

This rearrangement joins TRBV10-3 to TRBJ2-5; tentative D call: TRBD1 (5 bases). CDR3 size: 16 residues. CDR1 ENHRY and CDR2 SYGVKD come from the germline V gene. V lost 0 bases and J lost 4, with 15 bases in between. The CDR3 is CAISESTASIRETQYF. The CDR3 bases are TGTGCCATCAGTGAGTCGACAGCTTCCATTCGAGAGACCCAGTACTTC.

This sequence joins TRBV11-3 and TRBJ2-2; 7 bases are a match to TRBD1. Losses at the gene ends were 2 bases for V and 7 bases for J; bases not matched to a gene: 4. CDR1 and CDR2 (germline): SGHNT, YENEEA. The CDR3 spans 14 residues. The CDR3 DNA sequence: TGTGCCAGCAGCTTAAAAGGGGGCTTCGGGGAGCTGTTTTTT. It codes for CASSLKGGFGELFF.

The rearrangement links TRBV2 to TRBJ2-5; D might be TRBD2 (5 bases). The DNA end favors TRBJ2-7, so the J call may be wrong. The germline V gene has CDR1 SNHLY and CDR2 FYNNEI. The CDR3 consists of 14 residues. The CDR3 DNA reads TGTGCCAGCAGTGGGAGGACGGTAAACGACGAGCAGTACTTC. It encodes CASSGRTVNDEQYF.

This chain joins TRBV7-8 and TRBJ2-3; 10 positions agree with TRBD2. This CDR3 spans 15 amino acids. The germline CDR1 and CDR2 sequences are SGHVS and FQNEAQ. The V gene end was trimmed by 2 bases and the J gene end by 4 bases; junction bases not matched to a gene: 3. The CDR3 coding sequence is TGTGCCAGCAGCTTACAGCGGGGGGGGGCAGATACGCAGTATTTT. It is translated as CASSLQRGGADTQYF.

The chain employs TRBV19 and TRBJ1-6, with TRBD1 identical over 9 bases. From germline, CDR1 is LNHDA and CDR2 SQIVND (reference sequence). V shed 4 bases and J 9 bases; nucleotides not matched to a gene: 4. The CDR3 extends over 14 amino acids. CDR3 DNA: TGTGCCAGTAGTAGGGGACAGGGCATTTCACCCCTCCACTTT. Translation: CASSRGQGISPLHF.

The chain joins TRBV7-2 to TRBJ2-5, with 13 positions matching TRBD2. The DNA end is a closer match to TRBJ2-7, so the J assignment may be wrong. The CDR3 has 14 residues. Germline CDR1 SGHTA, CDR2 FQGNSA. The CDR3 protein is CASSLGTSGSEQYF. The DNA for the CDR3 is TGTGCCAGCAGCTTAGGGACTAGCGGGAGCGAGCAGTACTTC.

V usage is TRBV18 and J usage is TRBJ2-7; 10 bases are a match to TRBD1. The germline V gene encodes CDR1 KGHSH and CDR2 LQKENI. V gave up 6 bases and J gave up 4 bases; unmatched junction bases: 9. The CDR3 length is 15 residues. The CDR3 sequence: CASSLGQGEAYEQYF. Here the CDR3 DNA reads TGTGCCAGCTCCCTTGGACAGGGGGAGGCGTACGAGCAGTACTTC.

As DNA, the CDR3 is TGTGCCAGCTCACCACTCGAACGGCGGAGCACTGAAGCTTTCTTT. This sequence encodes CASSPLERRSTEAFF. The chain recombines TRBV18 with TRBJ1-1; D is ambiguous. Trimming took off 1 base at V and 4 bases at J, with 13 bases between the two ends. The germline CDR1 and CDR2 sequences are KGHSH and LQKENI. CDR3 size: 15 residues.

The gene calls are TRBV9 and TRBJ2-5; D perhaps matches TRBD1 (6 bases). V shed 4 bases and J shed 2 bases, with 12 bases lying between them. CDR1 and CDR2 from the germline V gene are SGDLS and YYNGEE. This CDR3 spans 14 amino acids. CDR3 amino acids: CASSPGTSQETQYF. CDR3 DNA: TGTGCCAGCAGCCCGGGGACATCTCAAGAGACCCAGTACTTC. Using reference TRBV9 and TRBJ2-5 for the parts outside the CDR3, the full variable domain is DSGVTQTPKHLITATGQRVTLRCSPRSGDLSVYWYQQSLDQGLQFLIQYYNGEERAKGNILERFSAQQFPDLHSELNLSSLELGDSALYFCASSPGTSQETQYFGPGTRLLVL.

V gene TRBV5-1 combines with J gene TRBJ1-1, with 8 positions matching TRBD1. With V trimmed by 6 bases and J by 1 base, 5 bases remained unmatched. The CDR3 spans 14 residues. From germline, CDR1 is SGHRS and CDR2 YFSETQ. CDR3 nucleotides: TGCGCCAGCATGCAGGGGGCGGGGAACACTGAAGCTTTCTTT. Protein product: CASMQGAGNTEAFF. Based on the CDR3 plus reference TRBV5-1 and TRBJ1-1, the full variable domain is KAGVTQTPRYLIKTRGQQVTLSCSPISGHRSVSWYQQTPGQGLQFLFEYFSETQRNKGNFPGRFSGRQFSNSRSEMNVSTLELGDSALYLCASMQGAGNTEAFFGQGTRLTVV.

CDR3 region: CASSQAGAGANNSPLHF. DNA of the CDR3: TGTGCCAGCAGCCAAGCTGGGGCAGGGGCGAATAATTCACCCCTCCACTTT. The rearrangement links TRBV4-2 to TRBJ1-6; D perhaps matches TRBD1 (6 bases). The CDR3 loop spans 17 amino acids. Trimming took off 1 base at V and 5 bases at J, with 15 bases between the two ends. Germline CDR1 LGHNA, CDR2 YNFKEQ.

The gene calls are TRBV28 and TRBJ2-7, with D possibly TRBD1 on 6 matching bases. The CDR3 extends over 14 amino acids. From germline, CDR1 is MDHEN and CDR2 SYDVKM. The V gene lost 7 bases and the J gene lost 4 bases, with 17 bases spanning the gap. The CDR3 DNA follows: TGTGCCAGCACCCCCACGGACAGAATTTACGAGCAGTACTTC. Amino acids: CASTPTDRIYEQYF.

The genes are TRBV6-5 and TRBJ2-1; tentative D call: TRBD1 (5 bases). The CDR3 has 14 residues. Trimming stripped 0 bases from V and 5 bases from J, with 8 bases between. Germline CDR1 MNHEY, CDR2 SVGAGI. The CDR3 is CASSYSYRNNEQFF. CDR3 sequence (DNA): TGTGCCAGCAGTTACTCGTACAGGAACAATGAGCAGTTCTTC.

CDR3 bases: TGTGCCAGCAGCTTAGCTTACGATGGGGGGGAAGAGACCCAGTACTTC. Amino acids: CASSLAYDGGEETQYF. The chain is built from TRBV7-2 and TRBJ2-5; 7 bases are a match to TRBD2. Losses at the gene ends were 0 bases for V and 3 bases for J; bases not matched to a gene: 7. Germline V gene lookup returns CDR1 SGHTA and CDR2 FQGNSA. This CDR3 is built from 16 residues.

The chain recombines TRBV7-2 with TRBJ2-2; 8 positions match TRBD2. V was pared by 4 bases and J by 0 bases, with 7 bases of the junction left unmatched. This CDR3 has 17 amino acids. From germline, CDR1 is SGHTA and CDR2 FQGNSA. The CDR3 DNA reads TGTGCCAGCAGCTGGGCGGGGGGCCATACGAACACCGGGGAGCTGTTTTTT. Encoded protein: CASSWAGGHTNTGELFF.

The chain links TRBV2 to TRBJ2-7, with D perhaps TRBD2 (5 bases). Per germline, CDR1 SNHLY and CDR2 FYNNEI. V was trimmed by 8 bases and J by 3 bases, leaving 17 bases between them. The CDR3 contains 14 residues. CDR3 in amino acids: CASGLLGSRYEQYF. The CDR3 nucleotides are TGTGCCAGCGGACTTCTCGGATCGCGCTACGAGCAGTACTTC.

In regard to this clone: The sample carries other DNA sequences with the same CDR3. The chain combines TRBV7-8 with TRBJ1-5, with a possible D match to TRBD1 (6 bases). CDR1 is SGHVS, CDR2 FQNEAQ, per germline. The CDR3 length is 16 residues. Trimming took 3 bases from V and 0 from J, leaving 12 bases between them. The CDR3 DNA reads as TGTGCCAGCAGCTTGGGCAGGGGTAATAGCAATCAGCCCCAGCATTTT. This encodes CASSLGRGNSNQPQHF.